This T cell receptor (beta chain) was recorded in a study of cytomegalovirus exposure and HLA in healthy donors. 13 Jbeta primers and 60 Vbeta primers were used for the PCR. Sequencing used immunoSEQ multiplex PCR; TCRdb keeps in-frame clones, though not all of them. Here the sample spans about 120,000 clones, roughly 79% being singletons. This clone was detected only once. Its target is unknown. Findings and limits, study-wide: Three chains linked to CMV were shown in vitro to be specific for CMV antigens.

Looked up from germline, CDR1 is SGHTA and CDR2 is FQGTGA. V lost 3 bases to trimming and J lost 1 base, with 3 bases between them. The CDR3 loop spans 12 amino acids. What was sequenced was PBMCs. The TCR originated in a woman under 40 in good health and CMV-seronegative. The rearrangement joins TRBV7-3 to TRBJ1-1, with unresolved D. CDR3: CASSFRNTEAFF. CDR3 DNA: TGTGCCAGCAGCTTTAGGAACACTGAAGCTTTCTTT. Full variable domain (remainder filled in from reference TRBV7-3 and TRBJ1-1): GAGVSQTPSNKVTEKGKYVELRCDPISGHTALYWYRQSLGQGPEFLIYFQGTGAADDSGLPNDRFFAVRPEGSVSTLKIQRTERGDSAVYLCASSFRNTEAFFGQGTRLTVV.